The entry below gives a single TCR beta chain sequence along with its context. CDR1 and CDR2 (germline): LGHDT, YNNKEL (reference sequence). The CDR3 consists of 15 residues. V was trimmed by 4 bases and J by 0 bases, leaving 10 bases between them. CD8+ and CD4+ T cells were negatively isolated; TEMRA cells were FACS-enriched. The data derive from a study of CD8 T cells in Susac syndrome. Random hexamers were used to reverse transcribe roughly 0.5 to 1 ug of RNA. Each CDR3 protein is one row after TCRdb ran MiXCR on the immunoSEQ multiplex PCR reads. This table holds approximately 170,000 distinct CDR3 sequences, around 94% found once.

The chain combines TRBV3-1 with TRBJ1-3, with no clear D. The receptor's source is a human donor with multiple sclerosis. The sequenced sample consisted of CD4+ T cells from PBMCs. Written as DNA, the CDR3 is TGTGCCAGCAGCCGTCGTCGGGACTCTGGAAACACCATATATTTT. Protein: CASSRRRDSGNTIYF.